The 18 T cell receptor beta chains listed next were all sequenced from one sample in a study of a mutant IDH1 vaccine in newly diagnosed glioma. Repertoires were generated with immunoSEQ multiplex PCR, while TCRdb's copy carries only in-frame clones and drops some. The sample has around 41,000 clones, 80% to 90% seen once. Their antigen targets remain unknown. Sample time point: week 35, safety follow-up. It was 300 ug of mutant IDH1 20-mer peptide that made up each vaccine dose, given with topical imiquimod. This material consisted of PBMCs, taken from a glioma patient whose treatment included an IDH1 peptide vaccine. These receptors all stem from a man aged 40-49 years with glioma.

The sample holds a few counts of this clone. This chain uses TRBV6-5 with TRBJ1-4; TRBD1 agrees at 9 bases. J gave up 2 bases and V 5 bases, and 0 bases lay outside the gene matches. In germline, CDR1 is MNHEY, CDR2 SVGAGI. This CDR3 has 14 amino acids. CDR3 nucleotide sequence: TGTGCCAGCAGTGACAGGGGGACTAATGAAAAACTGTTTTTT. This gives the protein CASSDRGTNEKLFF.

The chain joins TRBV6-1 to TRBJ1-2; unclear D gene. CDR1 and CDR2 from the germline V gene are MNHNS and SASEGT. V was shortened by 2 bases and J by 4 bases, with 5 bases between the two germline ends. The CDR3 covers 12 residues. The CDR3 sequence is CASSEIGYGYTF. The CDR3 nucleotides read TGTGCCAGCAGTGAAATAGGCTATGGCTACACCTTC.

The CDR3 reads CASSPGLAGGETQYF. The DNA of the CDR3 is TGTGCCAGCTCACCGGGACTAGCGGGAGGAGAGACCCAGTACTTC. V is TRBV18 and J is TRBJ2-5; 15 nucleotides line up with TRBD2. V was clipped by 3 bases and J by 4 bases; unmatched bases: 0. The CDR3 contains 15 residues. Germline-derived CDR1 and CDR2 are KGHSH and LQKENI.

The chain is built from TRBV27 and TRBJ1-2; D unresolved. This CDR3 region has 15 residues. Between the trimmed V and J ends, which lost 5 bases and 4 bases, there was a span of 17 bases. Germline values: CDR1 MNHEY, CDR2 SMNVEV (reference sequence). CDR3 DNA: TGTGCCAGCAGTCCCCCCGGGGTACGTGGCTATGGCTACACCTTC. This sequence encodes CASSPPGVRGYGYTF.

The rearrangement links TRBV14 to TRBJ2-3; perhaps TRBD1 as D (5 bases). The CDR3 consists of 12 residues. Trimming left V 1 base short and J 9 bases short, with 8 bases between. In germline, CDR1 is SGHDN, CDR2 FVKESK. CDR3 DNA sequence: TGTGCCAGCAGCCAAGGAAGGGGAACGCAGTATTTT. Protein sequence: CASSQGRGTQYF.

This chain joins TRBV9 and TRBJ2-6; no clear D gene. CDR3 length: 15 amino acids. V lost 2 bases, J lost 3 bases, and 9 bases lay in between. The V gene's germline CDR1 is SGDLS and CDR2 YYNGEE. The CDR3 sequence is CASSVSRGGANVLTF. The CDR3 nucleotides are TGTGCCAGCAGCGTTTCCCGCGGTGGGGCCAACGTCCTGACTTTC.

The chain joins TRBV5-1 to TRBJ2-3, with TRBD2 identical over 11 bases. V lost 5 bases and J lost 3; bases outside the gene matches: 5. This CDR3 is 15 amino acids long. Germline-derived CDR1 and CDR2 are SGHRS and YFSETQ. This CDR3 is CASSLAGGGTDTQYF. In nucleotides, the CDR3 is TGCGCCAGCAGTCTAGCGGGAGGCGGGACAGATACGCAGTATTTT. The whole variable domain, remainder taken from reference TRBV5-1 and TRBJ2-3, is KAGVTQTPRYLIKTRGQQVTLSCSPISGHRSVSWYQQTPGQGLQFLFEYFSETQRNKGNFPGRFSGRQFSNSRSEMNVSTLELGDSALYLCASSLAGGGTDTQYFGPGTRLTVL.

This clone was seen once. The V gene is TRBV7-2, the J gene TRBJ1-2; maybe TRBD1 (6 bases). V gave up 3 bases and J gave up 8 bases, with 13 bases separating them. The CDR3 covers 13 residues. Germline V gene sequence: CDR1 SGHTA, CDR2 FQGNSA. CDR3 in DNA: TGTGCCAGCAGCTTCGCAGGGGCGTGGGGCTACACCTTC. Protein sequence: CASSFAGAWGYTF. Full variable domain (missing parts from reference TRBV7-2 and TRBJ1-2): GAGVSQSPSNKVTEKGKDVELRCDPISGHTALYWYRQSLGQGLEFLIYFQGNSAPDKSGLPSDRFSAERTGGSVSTLTIQRTQQEDSAVYLCASSFAGAWGYTFGSGTRLTVV.

This clone was seen once. The V call is TRBV9, the J call TRBJ2-3; 8 bases are shared with TRBD2. Germline CDR1 reads SGDLS; CDR2 reads YYNGEE. CDR3 length equals 13 residues. The V and J ends lost 0 bases and 14 bases, in that order; junction bases with no gene match: 8. CDR3 region: CASSVGDGRALYF. In nucleotides, the CDR3 is TGTGCCAGCAGCGTAGGTGACGGGAGGGCCCTGTATTTT.

The V call is TRBV28, the J call TRBJ1-2, with D tentatively TRBD1 (6 bases). The CDR3 contains 13 residues. The germline CDR1 and CDR2 sequences are MDHEN and SYDVKM. The V end was cut by 3 bases, the J end by 2 bases, with 7 bases between. The CDR3 DNA sequence: TGTGCCAGCAGTTTCCAGGGGAACTATGGCTACACCTTC. Amino acids: CASSFQGNYGYTF.

V is TRBV5-4 and J is TRBJ1-4; tentative D call: TRBD1 (5 bases). CDR1 is SGHNT and CDR2 is YYREEE in the germline V gene (reference sequence). Trimming cost V 4 bases and J 2 bases, with 15 bases left between them. This CDR3 is built from 16 residues. The CDR3 DNA reads as TGTGCCAGCAGCCCGGGTCAGGGTAGGACTAATGAAAAACTGTTTTTT. Translated, it gives CASSPGQGRTNEKLFF.

This chain links TRBV9 with TRBJ1-1, with D perhaps TRBD1 (5 bases). Germline CDR1 reads SGDLS; CDR2 reads YYNGEE. The CDR3 sequence is 14 residues long. Trimming left V 4 bases short and J 0 bases short, with 10 bases between. In DNA, the CDR3 is TGTGCCAGCAGCCGGGGCAGCCTGAACACTGAAGCTTTCTTT. As protein: CASSRGSLNTEAFF.

This clone has just one count. The rearrangement joins TRBV6-1 to TRBJ2-1, with 7 bases that match TRBD1. The junction had 10 bases not matched to a gene; V was cut back by 4 bases and J by 7 bases. CDR3 length: 15 amino acids. CDR1 and CDR2 (germline): MNHNS, SASEGT. CDR3 bases: TGTGCCAGCAGTGGTATTCAGAGGGGGCGGAATGAGCAGTTCTTC. It is translated as CASSGIQRGRNEQFF.

The genes are TRBV9 and TRBJ1-3; maybe TRBD1 (6 bases). Germline V gives CDR1 SGDLS, CDR2 YYNGEE. V lost 3 bases and J 0 bases, leaving 16 bases between the germline ends. This CDR3 comprises 17 residues. CDR3 coding DNA: TGTGCCAGCAGCGGCAGGATCTACAGGGACTCTGGAAACACCATATATTTT. It encodes CASSGRIYRDSGNTIYF.

This chain connects TRBV6-6 to TRBJ2-7; a possible D gene is TRBD2 (7 bases). CDR1 and CDR2 (germline): MNHNY, SVGAGI (reference sequence). The V and J ends lost 5 bases and 4 bases respectively, with 18 bases between them. This CDR3 has 15 residues. In DNA, the CDR3 is TGTGCCAGCAGTCTTGCGGGGGCGGGATTGTACGAGCAGTACTTC. This translates into CASSLAGAGLYEQYF.

The V gene is TRBV6-5, the J gene TRBJ1-5, with D uncertain. The V gene's germline CDR1 is MNHEY and CDR2 SVGAGI. The ends were cut back, 5 bases at V and 2 bases at J, with 7 bases in the middle. The length of the CDR3 is 13 residues. CDR3 sequence: CASSTRGNQPQHF. The CDR3 DNA sequence: TGTGCCAGCAGTACGAGAGGCAATCAGCCCCAGCATTTT.

The CDR3 loop reads CASSSPGQFSGANVLTF. The CDR3 region has the DNA TGTGCCAGCAGCTCTCCGGGTCAGTTCTCTGGGGCCAACGTCCTGACTTTC. The chain couples TRBV7-9 to TRBJ2-6; D is uncertain. The CDR3 consists of 17 residues. The germline gives CDR1 SEHNR, CDR2 FQNEAQ (reference sequence). V lost 4 bases and J 0 bases, leaving 13 bases between the germline ends.

The V gene is TRBV18, the J gene TRBJ1-3; D unclear. CDR1 is KGHSH, CDR2 LQKENI, per germline. V lost 3 bases to trimming and J lost 1 base, with 7 bases between them. This CDR3 has 14 residues. CDR3 loop: CASSPGESGNTIYF. The CDR3 DNA follows: TGTGCCAGCTCACCCGGAGAGTCTGGAAACACCATATATTTT.